This T cell receptor (beta chain) was sequenced for a study of cytomegalovirus exposure and HLA in healthy donors. This clone was found once. The protocol was immunoSEQ multiplex PCR, while the TCRdb copy is restricted to in-frame clones and leaves out a portion. The table includes 60,000 to 80,000 clones, around 94% detected once. V dropped 4 bases and J dropped 3; count of bases not matched to a gene: 17. The CDR3 sequence is 20 residues long. Germline CDR1 reads SGHDN; CDR2 reads FVKESK. This sequence joins TRBV14 and TRBJ2-1; 11 bases are shared with TRBD2. Sample: PBMCs. The clonotype comes from a woman between 18 and 30 years old in good health and CMV-seropositive. CDR3 in amino acids: CASSRFLSGRAGFGYNEQFF. The CDR3 coding sequence is TGTGCCAGCAGCCGGTTCCTTAGCGGGAGGGCGGGTTTCGGCTACAATGAGCAGTTCTTC. The full variable domain, with the rest looked up from reference TRBV14 and TRBJ2-1, is EAGVTQFPSHSVIEKGQTVTLRCDPISGHDNLYWYRRVMGKEIKFLLHFVKESKQDESGMPNNRFLAERTGGTYSTLKVQPAELEDSGVYFCASSRFLSGRAGFGYNEQFFGPGTRLTVL.